This TCR beta chain appears in the sequencing data of a study of shared clonotypes between healthy human individuals. The CDR3 consists of 15 residues. V shed 9 bases and J 2 bases; nucleotides not matched to a gene: 10. Per the germline V gene, CDR1 is LNHDA and CDR2 is SQIVND (reference sequence). Sequencing was performed with immunoSEQ multiplex PCR; in TCRdb, only in-frame clones are kept and a portion is missing. The sample contains about 690,000 clones, about nine tenths of which appear only once. The chain is built from TRBV19 and TRBJ2-1; 7 bases agree with TRBD1. The TCR comes from a man aged 18 to 35 in good health. Some clones in this sample may be carry-over from other donors' samples. The sample taken for sequencing was memory CD8+ T cells from PBMCs. Specified subset: CD45RO+ cells pooled with CCR7-negative TemRA cells. The CDR3 region has the DNA TGTGCCAGCACAGGGGACGCGGGTCCCTACAATGAGCAGTTCTTC. This sequence encodes CASTGDAGPYNEQFF. The full variable domain, its missing parts supplied by reference TRBV19 and TRBJ2-1, is DGGITQSPKYLFRKEGQNVTLSCEQNLNHDAMYWYRQDPGQGLRLIYYSQIVNDFQKGDIAEGYSVSREKKESFPLTVTSAQKNPTAFYLCASTGDAGPYNEQFFGPGTRLTVL.